Listed below are T cell receptor beta chains from one sample, sequenced in a study of CD8 T cells in Susac syndrome. MiXCR, applied by TCRdb to the immunoSEQ multiplex PCR reads, yields one record per CDR3 protein. The data contain more than 65,000 distinct CDR3 sequences, approximately 95% of them singletons. The sample was CD8+ T cells from PBMCs. These receptors were collected from a human donor in good health. CDR3s include the opening cysteine and the closing phenylalanine or tryptophan.

v_gene	j_gene	CDR3aa
TRBV6-6	TRBJ2-2	CASSSGYTGELFF
TRBV4-1	TRBJ1-2	CASSQVALNYGYTF
TRBV6-5	TRBJ2-5	CASSYQGTVQETQYF
TRBV24-1	TRBJ2-1	CATSDFGEGGSHNEQFF
TRBV28	TRBJ2-7	CASSASGGAFDEQYF
TRBV4-1	TRBJ2-7	CASSQTGTGDEQYF
TRBV3-1	TRBJ2-7	CASSQVPAGAPYEQYF
TRBV27	TRBJ1-1	CASSGANTEAFF
TRBV6-2/TRBV6-3	TRBJ1-2	CASSLLEVYGYTF
TRBV29-1	TRBJ1-3	CSVRTEENTIYF
TRBV7-9	TRBJ2-6	CASSLVQAGSNVLTF
TRBV29-1	TRBJ1-1	CSVEEGSWGTEAFF
TRBV20-1	TRBJ1-2	CSARQDRGRAGGYTF
TRBV4-1	TRBJ1-2	CASSQVASSNYGYTF
TRBV3-1	TRBJ1-1	CASSQPPGRLNTEAFF
TRBV29-1	TRBJ2-5	CSVEGTGNQETQYF
TRBV5-6	TRBJ1-1	CASSFNTGVNTEAFF
TRBV19	TRBJ2-6	CASSSGTGITGANVLTF
TRBV28	TRBJ1-2	CASRHSKGGFNYGYTF
TRBV4-2	TRBJ1-6	CASSQEAAMNSPLHF
TRBV6-5	TRBJ2-1	CASSYSPAGDPNEQFF
TRBV19	TRBJ2-1	CASSVLRDEQFF
TRBV9	TRBJ1-2	CASSTTGDDYGYTF
TRBV21-1	TRBJ2-3	CASSKVTSGGNTDTQYF
TRBV9	TRBJ2-1	CASSTQITDSGGPEDEQFF
TRBV5-6	TRBJ1-1	CASSLGRAEAFF
TRBV19	TRBJ1-5	CASSPPGSPEQPQHF
TRBV5-1	TRBJ1-1	CASSPELGEPNTEAFF
TRBV13	TRBJ1-2	CASSPGKGANYGYTF
TRBV13	TRBJ1-5	CASSLGQGAGQPQHF
TRBV4-1	TRBJ2-7	CASSPRVFYEQYF
TRBV7-9	TRBJ2-1	CASSSADSPGNEQFF
TRBV11-1	TRBJ2-1	CASSLARGLLAGEGNEQFF